A single sample is the source of the 22 T cell receptor beta chains below, sequenced in a study of response to subunit inactivated influenza vaccine. TCRdb passed the RT-PCR reads through MiXCR, listing each CDR3 protein once. This sample has 650,000 or so distinct CDR3 sequences, with 12% to 15% found just once. The sample in question was PBMCs from blood, obtained 14 to 15 days before vaccination. The receptors were sampled from a man aged 50-60 years who received an inactivated influenza vaccine.

The chain recombines TRBV7-8 with TRBJ2-7; D might be TRBD1 (6 bases). CDR1 and CDR2 (germline): SGHVS, FQNEAQ. V lost 1 base to trimming and J lost 3 bases, with 19 bases between them. The CDR3 is made up of 17 amino acids. CDR3 nucleotide sequence: TGTGCCAGCAGCTTAGGGGGGCCCGGGACGCCTGGCTACGAGCAGTACTTC. Its protein product is CASSLGGPGTPGYEQYF.

This clonotype was detected many times. For the CDR3, the DNA is TGTGCCAGCTCAAGTCCGAATTCACCCCTCCACTTT. It encodes CASSSPNSPLHF. The genes are TRBV18 and TRBJ1-6; D uncertain. Germline V gene data show CDR1 as KGHSH and CDR2 as LQKENI. Trimming left V 5 bases short and J 7 bases short, with 6 bases between. This CDR3 spans 12 amino acids.

CDR3 bases: TGCGCCAGCAGCCAAGATTTGGGGCAGAACACTGAAGCTTTCTTT. This gives the protein CASSQDLGQNTEAFF. The genes are TRBV4-3 and TRBJ1-1; weak D call: TRBD1 (5 bases). The CDR3 loop spans 15 amino acids. The germline CDR1 and CDR2 sequences are LGHNA and YSLEER. Trimming took 0 bases from V and 1 from J, leaving 9 bases between them.

This chain connects TRBV21-1 to TRBJ2-4; the D call TRBD2 from the table was never checked on the DNA. TRBV21-1 is listed as a pseudogene. The CDR3 loop spans 15 amino acids. The CDR3 here is CASSKRVEVEDIQYF. CDR3 bases: TGTGCCAGCAGCAAGAGGGTTGAAGTTGAGGACATTCAGTACTTC.

The rearrangement joins TRBV20-1 to TRBJ2-7; D unclear. Trimming stripped 2 bases from V and 2 bases from J, with 7 bases between. The CDR3 covers 12 residues. Germline V gene sequence: CDR1 DFQATT, CDR2 SNEGSKA (reference sequence). The CDR3 bases are TGCAGTGCTAGAAGACAAACCTACGAGCAGTACTTC. Protein: CSARRQTYEQYF.

This clonotype has ten or more counts. Relative to the germline gene, one junction end is altered; a read error may explain this. The chain employs TRBV5-1 and TRBJ2-1; D ambiguous. Looked up from germline, CDR1 is SGHRS and CDR2 is YFSETQ. The CDR3 totals 12 residues. The chain's CDR3 is CASSLVDNEQFF. CDR3 bases: TGTGCCAGCAGCTTGGTAGACAATGAGCAGTTCTTC.

This clonotype was detected a few times. This sequence joins TRBV9 and TRBJ2-5; 8 bases are a match to TRBD1. J gave up 5 bases and V 4 bases, and 10 bases lay outside the gene matches. The CDR3 is 15 residues long. The germline V gene encodes CDR1 SGDLS and CDR2 YYNGEE. CDR3 residues: CASSTRTGSGETQYF. Here the CDR3 DNA reads TGTGCCAGCAGCACCCGGACAGGGTCCGGGGAGACCCAGTACTTC.

The chain uses TRBV10-2 and TRBJ2-5; no reliable D call. Germline CDR1 WSHSY, CDR2 SAAADI. The CDR3 totals 14 residues. V lost 6 bases to trimming and J lost 5 bases, with 16 bases between them. CDR3 nucleotides: TGCGCCAGCAGAACCGGACCTAGGCCGGAGACCCAGTACTTC. Its translation: CASRTGPRPETQYF.

This clonotype was recorded many times. V and J are TRBV7-2 and TRBJ2-5, with unresolved D. The V and J ends lost 3 bases and 2 bases respectively, with 7 bases between them. The CDR3 has 13 amino acids. Germline V gene lookup returns CDR1 SGHTA and CDR2 FQGNSA. The CDR3: CASSFSQQETQYF. In nucleotides, the CDR3 is TGTGCCAGCAGCTTTTCCCAGCAAGAGACCCAGTACTTC.

This chain uses TRBV5-5 with TRBJ2-7, with a weak D call TRBD2 (5 bases). Germline V gene lookup returns CDR1 SGHKS and CDR2 YYEKEE (reference sequence). The length of the CDR3 is 15 residues. Trimming removed 3 bases at V and 0 bases at J, with 13 bases between. The CDR3 is CASSSGRASSYEQYF. Here the CDR3 DNA reads TGTGCCAGCAGCTCCGGGCGGGCCAGCTCCTACGAGCAGTACTTC. The variable domain in full, with the rest retrieved from reference TRBV5-5 and TRBJ2-7, is DAGVTQSPTHLIKTRGQQVTLRCSPISGHKSVSWYQQVLGQGPQFIFQYYEKEERGRGNFPDRFSARQFPNYSSELNVNALLLGDSALYLCASSSGRASSYEQYFGPGTRLTVT.

This clonotype was seen many times. The V and J genes are TRBV12-3 or TRBV12-4 and TRBJ2-1; 11 bases align to TRBD2. The length of the CDR3 is 15 residues. J was trimmed by 4 bases and V by 6 bases; bases with no gene match: 5. The chain's CDR3 is CASSRTSGGYNEQFF. The CDR3 DNA is TGTGCCAGCAGCCGAACTAGCGGGGGTTACAATGAGCAGTTCTTC.

V usage is TRBV29-1 and J usage is TRBJ1-3, with D tentatively TRBD1 (5 bases). Germline lookup yields CDR1 SQVTM and CDR2 ANQGSEA. Deletions cut 5 bases from V and 9 bases from J, with 20 bases between. This CDR3 comprises 14 residues. CDR3 nucleotide sequence: TGCAGCGTTTCGACGCGCCTCCTGGGGGGCACCATATATTTT. Translating gives CSVSTRLLGGTIYF.

This chain uses TRBV15 with TRBJ2-1; no firm D call. CDR3 length: 16 amino acids. Trimming removed 2 bases at V and 0 bases at J, with 11 bases between. In germline, CDR1 is LNHNV, CDR2 YYDKDF (reference sequence). This CDR3 is CATSRSIFPSYNEQFF. The CDR3 DNA reads as TGTGCCACCAGCAGAAGCATTTTCCCCTCCTACAATGAGCAGTTCTTC.

The chain uses TRBV7-6 and TRBJ2-3; D unresolved. Between the trimmed V and J ends, which lost 4 bases and 2 bases, there was a span of 19 bases. The CDR3 has 17 residues. Germline CDR1 and CDR2: SGHVS and FNYEAQ. CDR3 nucleotides: TGTGCCAGCAGCTCTACGGGCCAGACGATCCCCACAGATACGCAGTATTTT. This translates into CASSSTGQTIPTDTQYF.

The CDR3 DNA is TGTGCCAGCAATGGCCGCACGACTAGCGGGAGTTACGAGCAGTACTTC. This gives the protein CASNGRTTSGSYEQYF. The chain uses TRBV6-2 or TRBV6-3 and TRBJ2-7, with TRBD2 matching over 12 bases. Per the germline V gene, CDR1 is MNHEY and CDR2 is SVGEGT. The CDR3 is 16 amino acids. V shed 7 bases and J 4 bases; nucleotides not matched to a gene: 11.

This clonotype was detected a few times. This sequence joins TRBV7-2 and TRBJ2-7; possibly TRBD1 for D (6 bases). Trimming removed 2 bases at V and 2 bases at J, with 13 bases between. The CDR3 length is 15 residues. The germline V gene encodes CDR1 SGHTA and CDR2 FQGNSA. For the CDR3, the DNA is TGTGCCAGCAGCTTAATGGGGGCTAGAACCTACGAGCAGTACTTC. Protein: CASSLMGARTYEQYF.

This clonotype has more than one count but fewer than ten. The gene calls are TRBV20-1 and TRBJ2-7; D unresolved. V was cut by 3 bases and J by 3 bases, with 12 bases left in between. Germline V gives CDR1 DFQATT, CDR2 SNEGSKA (reference sequence). This CDR3 comprises 13 residues. The CDR3 DNA is TGCAGTGCTAGGCCCAGAAGTAACTACGAGCAGTACTTC. This codes for CSARPRSNYEQYF.

The table lists this clonotype with a few counts. The rearrangement uses TRBV12-3 or TRBV12-4 and TRBJ2-3; no reliable D call. The CDR3 is 12 residues long. Between the trimmed V and J ends, which lost 3 bases and 5 bases, there was a span of 6 bases. The CDR3 region is CASSFPRDTQYF. CDR3 coding DNA: TGTGCCAGCAGTTTCCCCAGAGATACGCAGTATTTT.

The J gene is TRBJ2-5, the V gene TRBV9; D is unresolved. This CDR3 is built from 14 residues. Germline V gives CDR1 SGDLS, CDR2 YYNGEE. V lost 3 bases and J lost 4, with 13 bases in between. DNA of the CDR3: TGTGCCAGCAGCGCCCCAGCGAGTGGAGAGACCCAGTACTTC. Translating gives CASSAPASGETQYF.

The sample holds a few counts of this clonotype. V usage is TRBV20-1 and J usage is TRBJ2-3, with D possibly being TRBD2 (6 bases). Trimming took 6 bases from V and 3 from J, leaving 10 bases between them. The CDR3 consists of 12 residues. CDR1 DFQATT and CDR2 SNEGSKA come from the germline V gene (reference sequence). In nucleotides, the CDR3 is TGCAGTGCGGGGACTTCTACAGATACGCAGTATTTT. It translates to CSAGTSTDTQYF.

Ten or more counts support this clonotype. This chain joins TRBV5-8 and TRBJ2-5, with 12 bases that match TRBD2. Germline CDR1 and CDR2: SGHTS and YDEGEE. The V and J ends lost 0 bases and 2 bases, in that order; junction bases with no gene match: 2. CDR3 length: 16 amino acids. CDR3 sequence (DNA): TGTGCCAGCAGCTTGGGACTAGCGGGGGCTCAAGAGACCCAGTACTTC. This gives the protein CASSLGLAGAQETQYF.

This clonotype was counted only a few times. The chain uses TRBV3-1 and TRBJ2-7; D unresolved. The CDR3 has 13 residues. The germline CDR1 and CDR2 sequences are LGHDT and YNNKEL (reference sequence). The ends were cut back, 2 bases at V and 2 bases at J, with 7 bases in the middle. The DNA for the CDR3 is TGTGCCAGCAGCCAAAGGCCTCCCTACGAGCAGTACTTC. Its protein is CASSQRPPYEQYF.